Described below is a single TCR beta chain sequence and its context. This sample stems from a study of CD8 T cells in Susac syndrome. CDR3 size: 12 residues. Trimming removed 5 bases at V and 6 bases at J, with 10 bases between. Germline V gene sequence: CDR1 LNHDA, CDR2 SQIVND (reference sequence). The RNA, roughly 0.5 to 1 ug, was put through reverse transcription using random hexamers. immunoSEQ multiplex PCR amplified TCR beta CDR3 across 54 Vbeta, 13 Jbeta. TCRdb re-called the immunoSEQ multiplex PCR reads with MiXCR, one entry per CDR3 protein. The sample carries a few hundred thousand distinct CDR3 sequences, 94% recorded once. Sequencing of TCR beta was undertaken in CD8+ and CD4+ T cells derived from blood. TEMRA cells were FACS-enriched, with CD8+ and CD4+ T cells isolated negatively.

The sample taken for sequencing was CD4+ T cells from PBMCs. The sequence was obtained from a human donor with Susac syndrome. The rearrangement links TRBV19 to TRBJ1-1, with D hard to call. The CDR3 DNA reads TGTGCCAGTAGTTCTCCGGCCCCTGAAGCTTTCTTT. This translates into CASSSPAPEAFF.